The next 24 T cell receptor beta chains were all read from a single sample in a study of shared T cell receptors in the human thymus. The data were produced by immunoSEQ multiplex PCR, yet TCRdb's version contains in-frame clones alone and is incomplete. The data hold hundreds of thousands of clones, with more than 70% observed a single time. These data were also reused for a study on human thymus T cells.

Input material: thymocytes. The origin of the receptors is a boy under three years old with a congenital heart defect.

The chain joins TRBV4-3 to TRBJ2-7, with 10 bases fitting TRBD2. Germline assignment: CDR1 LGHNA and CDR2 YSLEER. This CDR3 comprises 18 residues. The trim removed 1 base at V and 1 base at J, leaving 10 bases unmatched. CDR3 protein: CASSQVDLAGGRSYEQYF. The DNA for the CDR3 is TGCGCCAGCAGCCAAGTGGATTTAGCGGGAGGCCGTTCCTACGAGCAGTACTTC.

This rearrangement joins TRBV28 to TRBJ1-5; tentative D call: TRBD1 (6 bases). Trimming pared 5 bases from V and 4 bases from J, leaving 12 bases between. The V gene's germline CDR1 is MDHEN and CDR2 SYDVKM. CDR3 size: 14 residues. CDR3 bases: TGTGCCAGCAGTGATCCGAGGGGGAATCAGCCCCAGCATTTT. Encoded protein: CASSDPRGNQPQHF.

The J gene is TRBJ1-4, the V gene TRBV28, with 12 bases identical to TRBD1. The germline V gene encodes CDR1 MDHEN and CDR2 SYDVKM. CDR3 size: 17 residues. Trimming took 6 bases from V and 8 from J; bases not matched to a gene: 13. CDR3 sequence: CASSHNRDRGPGEKLFF. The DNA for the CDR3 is TGTGCCAGCAGCCACAACCGGGACAGGGGGCCGGGGGAAAAACTGTTTTTT.

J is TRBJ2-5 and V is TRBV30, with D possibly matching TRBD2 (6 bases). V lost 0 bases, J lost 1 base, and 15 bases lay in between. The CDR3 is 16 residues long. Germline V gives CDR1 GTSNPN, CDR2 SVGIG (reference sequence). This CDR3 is CAWSVVLLATQETQYF. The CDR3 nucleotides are TGTGCCTGGAGTGTAGTATTGCTAGCGACCCAAGAGACCCAGTACTTC.

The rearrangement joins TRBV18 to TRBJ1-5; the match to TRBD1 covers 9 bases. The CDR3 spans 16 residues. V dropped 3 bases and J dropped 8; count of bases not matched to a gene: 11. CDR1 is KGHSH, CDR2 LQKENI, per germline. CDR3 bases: TGTGCCAGCTCACCTATGGACAGGGGAATCAACGAGCCCCAGCATTTT. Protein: CASSPMDRGINEPQHF.

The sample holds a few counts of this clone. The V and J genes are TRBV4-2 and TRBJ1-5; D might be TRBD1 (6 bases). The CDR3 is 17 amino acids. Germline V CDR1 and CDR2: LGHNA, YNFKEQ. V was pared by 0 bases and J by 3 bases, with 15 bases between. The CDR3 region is CASSQDKIRDNNQPQHF. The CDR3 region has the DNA TGTGCCAGCAGCCAAGATAAAATCCGGGACAACAATCAGCCCCAGCATTTT.

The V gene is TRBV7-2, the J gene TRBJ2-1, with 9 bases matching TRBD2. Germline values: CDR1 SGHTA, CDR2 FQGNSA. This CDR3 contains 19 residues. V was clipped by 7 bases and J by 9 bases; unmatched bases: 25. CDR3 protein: CASITTLAPGREGPSEQFF. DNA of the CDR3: TGTGCCAGCATCACCACATTAGCCCCTGGGCGGGAGGGCCCGAGTGAGCAGTTCTTC.

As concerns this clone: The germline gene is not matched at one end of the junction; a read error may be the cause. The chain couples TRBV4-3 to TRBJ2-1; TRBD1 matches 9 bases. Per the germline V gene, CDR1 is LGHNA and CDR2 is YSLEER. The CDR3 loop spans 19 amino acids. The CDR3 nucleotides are TGCGCCAGCAGCCCCCGGGACAGGGAGCGGCGGGAGTCCTTCAATGAGCAGTTCTTC. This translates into CASSPRDRERRESFNEQFF.

CDR3 DNA: TGTGCCAGCAGTTTATACCGGGTAAGGCTGAACACTGAAGCTTTCTTT. This gives the protein CASSLYRVRLNTEAFF. V is TRBV28 and J is TRBJ1-1; D remains unclear. V was shortened by 1 base and J by 0 bases, with 12 bases between the two germline ends. The CDR3 sequence is 16 residues long. Germline lookup yields CDR1 MDHEN and CDR2 SYDVKM.

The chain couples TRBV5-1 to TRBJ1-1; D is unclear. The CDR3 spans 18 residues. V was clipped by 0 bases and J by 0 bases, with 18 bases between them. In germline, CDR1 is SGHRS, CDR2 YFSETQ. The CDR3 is CASSLVAGGRGLNTEAFF. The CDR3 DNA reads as TGCGCCAGCAGCTTGGTTGCCGGAGGGCGAGGCTTGAACACTGAAGCTTTCTTT. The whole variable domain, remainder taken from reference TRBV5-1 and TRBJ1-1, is KAGVTQTPRYLIKTRGQQVTLSCSPISGHRSVSWYQQTPGQGLQFLFEYFSETQRNKGNFPGRFSGRQFSNSRSEMNVSTLELGDSALYLCASSLVAGGRGLNTEAFFGQGTRLTVV.

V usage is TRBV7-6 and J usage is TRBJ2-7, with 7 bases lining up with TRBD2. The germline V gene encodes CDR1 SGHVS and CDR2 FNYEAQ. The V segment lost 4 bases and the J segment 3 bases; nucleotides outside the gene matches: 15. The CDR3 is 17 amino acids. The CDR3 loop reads CASSSLPGTNDLYEQYF. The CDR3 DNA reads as TGTGCCAGCAGCTCGTTGCCTGGGACTAACGACCTCTACGAGCAGTACTTC.

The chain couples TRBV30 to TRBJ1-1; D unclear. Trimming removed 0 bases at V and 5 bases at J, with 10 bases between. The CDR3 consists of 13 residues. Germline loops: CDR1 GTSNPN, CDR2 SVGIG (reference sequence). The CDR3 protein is CAWSVTGWTEAFF. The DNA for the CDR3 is TGTGCCTGGAGTGTAACGGGATGGACTGAAGCTTTCTTT.

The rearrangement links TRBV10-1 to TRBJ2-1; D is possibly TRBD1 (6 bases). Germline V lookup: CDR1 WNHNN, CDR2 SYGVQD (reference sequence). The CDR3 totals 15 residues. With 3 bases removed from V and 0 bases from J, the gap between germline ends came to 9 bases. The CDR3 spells CASSDPTGSYNEQFF. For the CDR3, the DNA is TGCGCCAGCAGTGATCCGACAGGCTCCTACAATGAGCAGTTCTTC.

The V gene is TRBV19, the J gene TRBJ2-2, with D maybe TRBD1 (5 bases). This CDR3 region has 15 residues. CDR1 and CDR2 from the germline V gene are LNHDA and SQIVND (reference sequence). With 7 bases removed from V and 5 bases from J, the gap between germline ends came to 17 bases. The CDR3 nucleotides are TGTGCCAGTACCAGATCAGGGCCAGGGACCGGGGAGCTGTTTTTT. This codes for CASTRSGPGTGELFF. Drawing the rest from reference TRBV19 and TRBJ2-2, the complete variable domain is DGGITQSPKYLFRKEGQNVTLSCEQNLNHDAMYWYRQDPGQGLRLIYYSQIVNDFQKGDIAEGYSVSREKKESFPLTVTSAQKNPTAFYLCASTRSGPGTGELFFGEGSRLTVL.

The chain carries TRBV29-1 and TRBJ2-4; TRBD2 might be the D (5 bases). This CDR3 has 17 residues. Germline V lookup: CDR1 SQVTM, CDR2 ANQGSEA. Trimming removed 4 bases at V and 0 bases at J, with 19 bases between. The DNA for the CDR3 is TGCAGCGTTGTATGTCAGCACAAGAGGGAAGCCAAAAACATTCAGTACTTC. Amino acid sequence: CSVVCQHKREAKNIQYF.

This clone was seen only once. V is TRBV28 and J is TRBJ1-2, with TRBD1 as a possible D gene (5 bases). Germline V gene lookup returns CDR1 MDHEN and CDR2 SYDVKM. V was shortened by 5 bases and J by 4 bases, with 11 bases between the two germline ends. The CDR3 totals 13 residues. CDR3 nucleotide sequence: TGTGCCAGCAGTCGACAGCGCGGCTATGGCTACACCTTC. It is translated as CASSRQRGYGYTF.

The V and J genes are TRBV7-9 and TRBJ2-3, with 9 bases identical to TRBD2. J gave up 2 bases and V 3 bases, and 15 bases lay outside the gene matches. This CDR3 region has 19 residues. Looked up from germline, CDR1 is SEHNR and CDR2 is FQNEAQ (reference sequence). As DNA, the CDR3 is TGTGCCAGCAGCTTCAGCAGGAAGATTTGCGGGAGGGACACAGATACGCAGTATTTT. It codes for CASSFSRKICGRDTDTQYF.

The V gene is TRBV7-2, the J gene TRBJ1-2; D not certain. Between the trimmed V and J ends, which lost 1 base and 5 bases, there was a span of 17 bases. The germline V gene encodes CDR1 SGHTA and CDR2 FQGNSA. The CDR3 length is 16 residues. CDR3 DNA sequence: TGTGCCAGCAGCTTAGTCGCCTACAGAGATCCTTATGGCTACACCTTC. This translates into CASSLVAYRDPYGYTF.

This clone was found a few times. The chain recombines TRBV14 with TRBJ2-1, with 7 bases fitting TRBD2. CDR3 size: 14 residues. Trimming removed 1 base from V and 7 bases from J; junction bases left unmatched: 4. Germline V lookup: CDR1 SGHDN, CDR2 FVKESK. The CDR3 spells CASSQGRERNEQFF. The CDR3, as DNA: TGTGCCAGCAGCCAAGGGCGGGAGCGGAATGAGCAGTTCTTC.

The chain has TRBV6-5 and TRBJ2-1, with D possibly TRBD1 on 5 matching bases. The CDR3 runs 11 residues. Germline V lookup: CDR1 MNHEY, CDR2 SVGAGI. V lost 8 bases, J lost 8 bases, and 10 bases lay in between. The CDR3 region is CASGRGDEQFF. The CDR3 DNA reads TGTGCCAGCGGAAGGGGCGATGAGCAGTTCTTC.

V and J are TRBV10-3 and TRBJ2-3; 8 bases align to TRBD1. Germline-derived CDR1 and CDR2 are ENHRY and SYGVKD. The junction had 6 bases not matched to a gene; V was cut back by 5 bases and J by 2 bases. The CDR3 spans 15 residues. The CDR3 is CAISLDRVSTDTQYF. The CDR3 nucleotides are TGTGCCATCAGTTTGGACAGGGTGTCCACAGATACGCAGTATTTT.

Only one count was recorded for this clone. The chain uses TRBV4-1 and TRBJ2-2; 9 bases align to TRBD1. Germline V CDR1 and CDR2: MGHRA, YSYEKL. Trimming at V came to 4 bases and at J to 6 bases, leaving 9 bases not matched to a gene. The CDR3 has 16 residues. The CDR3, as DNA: TGCGCCAGCAGCCGACCGGGACAGGGATTTTCCGGGGAGCTGTTTTTT. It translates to CASSRPGQGFSGELFF.

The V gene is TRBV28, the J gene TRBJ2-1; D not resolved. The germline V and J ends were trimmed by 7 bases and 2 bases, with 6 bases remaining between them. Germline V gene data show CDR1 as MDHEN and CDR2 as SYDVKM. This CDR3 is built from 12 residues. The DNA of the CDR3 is TGTGCCAGCAAAACAGCCTACAATGAGCAGTTCTTC. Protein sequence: CASKTAYNEQFF.

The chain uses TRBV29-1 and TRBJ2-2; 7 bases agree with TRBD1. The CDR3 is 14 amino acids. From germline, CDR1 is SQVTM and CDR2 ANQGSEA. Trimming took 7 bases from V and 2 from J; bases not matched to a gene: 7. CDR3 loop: CSAPGTENTGELFF. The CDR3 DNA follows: TGCAGCGCCCCTGGGACAGAAAACACCGGGGAGCTGTTTTTT.